This T cell receptor beta chain was sequenced in a study of T cells in localized non-small cell lung cancer. Trimming stripped 1 base from V and 6 bases from J, with 13 bases between. The CDR3 sequence is 14 residues long. Germline V gene sequence: CDR1 SGHNT, CDR2 YYREEE (reference sequence). Some clones are missing from TCRdb's copy, which holds only in-frame ones; the method was immunoSEQ multiplex PCR. The sample lists around 15,000 clones, approximately 90% seen once, with roughly 2.7% in the top ten. This rearrangement joins TRBV5-4 to TRBJ1-2, with D perhaps TRBD1 (5 bases). This receptor was obtained from a man aged 40-75 years with stage III lung adenocarcinoma. The sequenced sample was peripheral blood mononuclear cells, obtained before any cancer treatment. The CDR3 DNA reads as TGTGCCAGCAGCTTGCGAGGGGCAGTCCATGGCTACACCTTC. Translated: CASSLRGAVHGYTF.